This T cell receptor beta chain was identified in a study of post-analysis software for immune sequencing data. Overall study: The disease courses covered relapsing-remitting, secondary progressive and progressive-relapsing multiple sclerosis. General study findings and limits: The study found significantly lower normalized Chao1 diversity in multiple sclerosis patients than in controls. Under F measure analysis, samples from one preparation batch co-clustered strongly. Controls showed lower frequencies than patients for roughly five TRBV segments, and TRBV5-6, TRBV5-1 and TRBV20-1 were among these.

This CDR3 has 14 amino acids. Germline lookup yields CDR1 ENHRY and CDR2 SYGVKD. With 7 bases removed from V and 4 bases from J, the gap between germline ends came to 13 bases. The TCR beta cDNA libraries contained unique molecular identifiers. TCRdb used MiXCR to reprocess the PCR reads, holding one entry per CDR3 protein. Of some 690,000 distinct CDR3 sequences listed, around 64% were seen once; the top ten hold roughly 12%. About this clonotype: The target antigen is unknown.

This TCR was recovered from a girl aged 2 to 9 with multiple sclerosis. The chain has TRBV10-3 and TRBJ2-2; weak D call: TRBD2 (7 bases). The sequencing input was blood. This chain's CDR3 is CAIKGGESTGELFF. The CDR3 bases are TGTGCCATCAAGGGGGGGGAGAGCACCGGGGAGCTGTTTTTT.